This T cell receptor beta chain derives from a study of breast tumors, draining lymph nodes, adjacent tissues. Study-wide results and limits: Tumor TCR diversity was below lymph nodes but above nontumor tissue. Findings are consistent with lymph node origin and intratumoral expansion of most tumor T cells. That most tumor T cells come from lymph nodes remained unproven. Compared with basal-like, luminal-like tumors shared significantly more repertoire with nontumor tissue.

This clonotype was observed at least ten times. No antigen is known for it. TCRdb reprocessed the multiplex PCR reads with MiXCR, giving one entry per CDR3 protein. The sample lists roughly 14,000 distinct CDR3 sequences, around 50% occurring once. Sequencing was performed on tumor-adjacent breast tissue. This TCR derives from a female donor with breast cancer. Some clones in this sample may be carry-over from other donors' samples.

The CDR3 nucleotides read TGCAGTGCTATGGGCACCGGGGAGCTGTTTTTT. Protein: CSAMGTGELFF. The chain joins TRBV20-1 to TRBJ2-2; D is undetermined. V was shortened by 4 bases and J by 4 bases, with 4 bases between the two germline ends. The CDR3 has 11 residues. Looked up from germline, CDR1 is DFQATT and CDR2 is SNEGSKA (reference sequence).